This T cell receptor (beta chain) is from a study of cytotoxic CD8 clonotypes in ibrutinib-treated CLL. The V gene end was trimmed by 5 bases and the J gene end by 4 bases; junction bases not matched to a gene: 2. Germline lookup yields CDR1 SGHTA and CDR2 FQGTGA. The CDR3 is 13 residues long. The assay was immunoSEQ multiplex PCR, and TCRdb's table has in-frame clones only and misses some. This sample has 200,000 to 250,000 clones, with 70% found just once. J is TRBJ1-1 and V is TRBV7-3; 9 bases map to TRBD1. This clonotype was sampled from a human donor with chronic lymphocytic leukemia. The sample consisted of PBMCs, taken after 24 months of ibrutinib treatment. As DNA, the CDR3 is TGTGCCAGCAGCCCACAGGGGGCCACTGAAGCTTTCTTT. The encoded protein is CASSPQGATEAFF.